The sequence of this T cell receptor beta chain was determined in a study of T cells after yellow fever vaccination (dated by TCRdb to the late 2010s). About the investigation overall: The SMART-Seq v4 Ultra Low Input RNA kit was used to prepare libraries from fractions with low cell numbers. To track T-cell clones before and after primary and booster YFV17D yellow fever vaccination, bulk TCR alpha and beta repertoires were sequenced longitudinally. Two healthy male donors, one aged 18 to 30 and one aged 30 to 40 years, were included in the cohort. Bulk PBMC replicates and cell subsets were isolated from blood drawn at multiple timepoints before and after both primary and secondary immunization.

What the study reported, not specific to this receptor: Computational filtering was needed because FACS-sorted repertoires could contain abundant contaminating clonotypes from the bulk population. Because only two donors were included in the study, the extent to which the findings can be generalized is limited. Most clones expanded after primary vaccination were re-detected after the booster (96% of CD4 and roughly 85% of CD8), suggesting broad memory maintenance. A small share of clonotypes occurred in both CD4 and CD8 compartments, likely arising from convergent recombination. The secondary T-cell response was found to be weaker but faster than the primary response, with a peak reached on day 5 rather than on day 15.

The treatment or condition label on this specimen signifies: live attenuated yellow fever vaccine strain. Two biological replicates of bulk PBMCs were collected at each blood-draw timepoint. A standard Ficoll-Paque protocol was used to isolate PBMCs from peripheral blood. RNA was extracted with TriZol from bulk PBMCs, CD4 and CD8 fractions, and dextramer-positive and dextramer-negative fractions. The instrument was an Illumina NovaSeq 6000. Synthesis of TCR cDNA relied on 5'RACE template switching, a step that introduced a universal primer site along with unique molecular identifiers. Priming of cDNA synthesis was performed from both the TCR alpha and TCR beta constant segments. Libraries were amplified in two PCR steps, with sample barcodes and sequencing adapters added in the second step. Sequencing of the libraries was done on either Illumina HiSeq 2500 (2x100 bp) or NovaSeq (2x150 bp). In the paper's pipeline: MIGEC handled demultiplexing of reads and collapsing into UMI consensus sequences, while MiXCR performed V(D)J alignment. Clonotypes responding to the vaccine were identified with edgeR on replicate PBMC samples, with the criteria of FDR below 0.01 and a log2 fold change above 5 up to day 15. Each bulk clonotype was labeled CD4 or CD8 based on which sequenced repertoire, CD4 or CD8, contained the clonotype at higher abundance. Starting from the raw public reads, TCRdb applied fastp trimming at Q25, assembled clones with MiXCR and retained in-frame beta chains. Entries that share a CDR3 protein sequence are merged under the most common genes and DNA. These V and J calls derive from TCRdb rather than the authors' analysis. Here the sample has 250,000 to 350,000 distinct CDR3 sequences; over 3.5% occur a single time. Of the sample, less than 20% is held by the ten largest clones.

From the cysteine through the phenylalanine, the CDR3 covers 14 amino acids. The DNA shown is the 42-base CDR3, in frame from base 1. The junction shows trimming of 6 bases on V and 2 bases on J, plus 13 bases between the germline ends. Note on this clonotype: The antigen it binds to is not known. Within one base of it there is no much larger clone, and no base qualities were kept.

This material consisted of PBMCs, taken 15 days after the yellow fever booster vaccination. The chain is encoded by TRBV23-1 joined to TRBJ2-5, with the D segment identity uncertain. TRBV23-1 is known as an ORF, though its function is uncertain. This clonotype was sampled from a man between 18 and 29 years old who received the YFV17D yellow fever vaccine. The nucleotides read TGCGCCAGCAGCCCCGGCTTCCCGCAAGAGACCCAGTACTTC. It translates as CASSPGFPQETQYF.